These 27 T cell receptor beta chains were all obtained from the same sample, sequenced in a study of cytomegalovirus exposure and HLA in healthy donors. Use of 60 Vbeta and 13 Jbeta primers characterized the PCR. Using immunoSEQ multiplex PCR, the repertoire was profiled, and TCRdb retains in-frame clones only, with some absent. Of 150,000 to 200,000 clones in the sample, roughly 80% were seen once. Specimen: PBMCs. These receptors were taken from a boy under 18 in good health and CMV-seronegative.

The chain has TRBV2 and TRBJ2-7; 9 bases are shared with TRBD1. Looked up from germline, CDR1 is SNHLY and CDR2 is FYNNEI. The CDR3 spans 14 residues. With V trimmed by 6 bases and J by 3 bases, 6 bases remained unmatched. The CDR3 reads CASRPGTGNYEQYF. The CDR3 DNA reads TGTGCCAGCAGGCCCGGGACAGGGAACTACGAGCAGTACTTC.

V gene TRBV9 combines with J gene TRBJ2-3; D not certain. The CDR3 covers 15 residues. The V gene's germline CDR1 is SGDLS and CDR2 YYNGEE. V was pared by 2 bases and J by 4 bases, with 14 bases between. The CDR3 DNA is TGTGCCAGCAGCGTCCACCCCCAGGCGCCAGATACGCAGTATTTT. It yields the protein CASSVHPQAPDTQYF.

This clone appeared once. V and J are TRBV5-6 and TRBJ1-4; tentative D call: TRBD1 (5 bases). CDR1 SGHDT and CDR2 YYEEEE come from the germline V gene. V lost 4 bases and J lost 10, with 20 bases in between. This CDR3 is built from 15 residues. The CDR3 here is CASSTHRGGLRKLFF. Written as DNA, the CDR3 is TGTGCCAGCAGCACCCACCGCGGGGGATTGCGAAAACTGTTTTTT.

The table lists this clone with a few counts. The J gene is TRBJ1-3, the V gene TRBV6-1; D might be TRBD1 (6 bases). CDR3 length: 15 amino acids. V shed 8 bases and J shed 3 bases, with 17 bases lying between them. Germline CDR1 reads MNHNS; CDR2 reads SASEGT. The CDR3 sequence: CASGGGFGNGNTIYF. CDR3 nucleotide sequence: TGTGCCAGCGGGGGCGGGTTCGGGAATGGAAACACCATATATTTT.

The gene calls are TRBV6-5 and TRBJ1-5; the match to TRBD1 covers 9 bases. The trim removed 4 bases at V and 4 bases at J, leaving 5 bases unmatched. This CDR3 region has 15 residues. Per the germline V gene, CDR1 is MNHEY and CDR2 is SVGAGI. The CDR3 DNA reads as TGTGCCAGCAGTTCCTCCGGGACAGGGAATCAGCCCCAGCATTTT. This sequence encodes CASSSSGTGNQPQHF.

The J gene is TRBJ2-3, the V gene TRBV7-9; 7 bases align to TRBD2. CDR3 size: 13 residues. Germline values: CDR1 SEHNR, CDR2 FQNEAQ (reference sequence). V was clipped by 5 bases and J by 3 bases; unmatched bases: 2. CDR3 sequence (DNA): TGTGCCAGCAGCGAGCGGGGTACAGATACGCAGTATTTT. This codes for CASSERGTDTQYF.

The genes are TRBV7-9 and TRBJ2-7; 10 bases are shared with TRBD1. Trimming took 6 bases from V and 4 from J; bases not matched to a gene: 3. The CDR3 is made up of 13 amino acids. Germline V lookup: CDR1 SEHNR, CDR2 FQNEAQ (reference sequence). CDR3 sequence: CASRDRGLYEQYF. CDR3 coding DNA: TGTGCCAGCAGAGACAGGGGGCTGTACGAGCAGTACTTC.

V gene TRBV14 combines with J gene TRBJ1-2; 9 bases map to TRBD1. The CDR3 is 17 amino acids. J was trimmed by 8 bases and V by 0 bases; bases with no gene match: 13. Germline loops: CDR1 SGHDN, CDR2 FVKESK. DNA of the CDR3: TGTGCCAGCAGCCAAGATCTAACCCGGACAGGGGAAGGCGGCTACACCTTC. This gives the protein CASSQDLTRTGEGGYTF.

This clone occurred once. V is TRBV30 and J is TRBJ1-1, with D hard to call. Trimming stripped 5 bases from V and 7 bases from J, with 8 bases between. The CDR3 extends over 10 amino acids. The germline CDR1 and CDR2 sequences are GTSNPN and SVGIG (reference sequence). The CDR3 nucleotides read TGTGCCTGGGACCGACTTGAAGCTTTCTTT. Its protein is CAWDRLEAFF.

The J gene is TRBJ1-2, the V gene TRBV30; D perhaps matches TRBD1 (6 bases). Deletions cut 4 bases from V and 8 bases from J, with 20 bases between. Germline values: CDR1 GTSNPN, CDR2 SVGIG (reference sequence). The CDR3 consists of 14 residues. CDR3 bases: TGTGCCTGGACCTTTGGGGGCGCGGGTGGAGGCTACACCTTC. It specifies CAWTFGGAGGGYTF.

The rearrangement joins TRBV30 to TRBJ2-7; 8 bases align to TRBD2. The germline gives CDR1 GTSNPN, CDR2 SVGIG (reference sequence). With V trimmed by 4 bases and J by 3 bases, 5 bases remained unmatched. The CDR3 loop spans 13 amino acids. The CDR3 bases are TGTGCCTGGAACTCCGGGGGGGTCTACGAGCAGTACTTC. Protein: CAWNSGGVYEQYF.

This clone was seen just once. The genes are TRBV29-1 and TRBJ2-7; D is perhaps TRBD1 (5 bases). Germline CDR1 SQVTM, CDR2 ANQGSEA. Trimming cost V 7 bases and J 3 bases, with 16 bases left between them. The CDR3 totals 13 residues. The CDR3 coding sequence is TGCAGCGCCATGGGGCCCTCGATCTACGAGCAGTACTTC. This codes for CSAMGPSIYEQYF.

This clone appeared a single time. This chain links TRBV9 with TRBJ1-4; D might be TRBD1 (6 bases). Germline V gene data show CDR1 as SGDLS and CDR2 as YYNGEE. The V end lost 4 bases, the J end lost 4 bases, and 11 bases lay between the germline ends. CDR3 length: 14 residues. The CDR3 nucleotides are TGTGCCAGCAGCCGAGGACAGAGTAATGAAAAACTGTTTTTT. Protein sequence: CASSRGQSNEKLFF.

This chain links TRBV9 with TRBJ1-1; 8 positions match TRBD1. The trim removed 4 bases at V and 3 bases at J, leaving 8 bases unmatched. Germline lookup yields CDR1 SGDLS and CDR2 YYNGEE. The CDR3 is 15 residues long. The CDR3 sequence: CASSTRTGNDTEAFF. CDR3 sequence (DNA): TGTGCCAGCAGCACCCGGACAGGGAACGACACTGAAGCTTTCTTT.

The V gene is TRBV6-5, the J gene TRBJ1-6; 7 positions agree with TRBD1. V lost 7 bases to trimming and J lost 6 bases; unmatched junction nucleotides: 9. This CDR3 comprises 15 residues. Germline V CDR1 and CDR2: MNHEY, SVGAGI. Here the CDR3 reads CASNRGLSPNSPLHF. The CDR3 DNA reads as TGTGCCAGCAATAGGGGGCTGTCTCCTAATTCACCCCTCCACTTT.

The chain is built from TRBV11-3 and TRBJ2-7, with D tentatively TRBD1 (6 bases). V was cut by 1 base and J by 1 base, with 11 bases left in between. The CDR3 consists of 15 residues. Germline V gene lookup returns CDR1 SGHNT and CDR2 YENEEA. This CDR3 is CASSLGAGASYEQYF. DNA for the CDR3: TGTGCCAGCAGCTTAGGAGCAGGGGCGTCCTACGAGCAGTACTTC. Combining the CDR3 with reference TRBV11-3 and TRBJ2-7 gives the whole variable domain EAGVVQSPRYKIIEKKQPVAFWCNPISGHNTLYWYLQNLGQGPELLIRYENEEAVDDSQLPKDRFSAERLKGVDSTLKIQPAELGDSAVYLCASSLGAGASYEQYFGPGTRLTVT.

This clone was counted only a few times. The chain is built from TRBV6-1 and TRBJ1-1, with 8 bases that match TRBD1. In germline, CDR1 is MNHNS, CDR2 SASEGT. With 5 bases clipped from V and 4 bases from J, the junction kept 3 bases outside the gene matches. The CDR3 covers 13 residues. CDR3 in amino acids: CASSRDRSTEAFF. The CDR3, as DNA: TGTGCCAGCAGTAGGGACAGGTCCACTGAAGCTTTCTTT.

The chain uses TRBV30 and TRBJ2-2, with TRBD1 matching over 9 bases. Trimming removed 5 bases from V and 4 bases from J; junction bases left unmatched: 5. In germline, CDR1 is GTSNPN, CDR2 SVGIG (reference sequence). CDR3 size: 14 residues. CDR3 nucleotides: TGTGCCTGGGGAGGACAGGGGATCACCGGGGAGCTGTTTTTT. It translates to CAWGGQGITGELFF.

The rearrangement links TRBV10-1 to TRBJ2-1; 10 bases fit TRBD1. J lost 5 bases, V lost 5 bases, and 12 bases had no gene match. Germline CDR1 WNHNN, CDR2 SYGVQD (reference sequence). The CDR3 has 17 amino acids. CDR3 DNA sequence: TGCGCCAGCAGTTCCTCCAGGACAGGGGGGGGGCACAATGAGCAGTTCTTC. This sequence encodes CASSSSRTGGGHNEQFF.

The chain is built from TRBV15 and TRBJ1-5; D gene ambiguous. CDR1 and CDR2 from the germline V gene are LNHNV and YYDKDF (reference sequence). The CDR3 totals 13 residues. V shed 1 base and J shed 4 bases, with 5 bases lying between them. The CDR3 bases are TGTGCCACCAGCAGAGTTCGGAATCAGCCCCAGCATTTT. Its protein is CATSRVRNQPQHF.

The genes are TRBV6-5 and TRBJ1-4; D not resolved. The CDR3 is 15 residues long. Looked up from germline, CDR1 is MNHEY and CDR2 is SVGAGI. The V end was cut by 6 bases, the J end by 7 bases, with 18 bases between. The CDR3 DNA sequence: TGTGCCAGCAGACCATCCGGCGGCCGGGGTGAAAAACTGTTTTTT. Translating gives CASRPSGGRGEKLFF.

V and J are TRBV10-2 and TRBJ2-6; D remains unclear. The length of the CDR3 is 14 residues. Germline assignment: CDR1 WSHSY and CDR2 SAAADI. Trimming took off 7 bases at V and 4 bases at J, with 11 bases between the two ends. CDR3 loop: CASKDMAGANVLTF. Here the CDR3 DNA reads TGCGCCAGCAAAGATATGGCAGGGGCCAACGTCCTGACTTTC.

The V call is TRBV6-5, the J call TRBJ1-1, with 10 bases that match TRBD1. Trimming cost V 6 bases and J 6 bases; bases outside gene matches: 7. Germline CDR1 MNHEY, CDR2 SVGAGI. This CDR3 comprises 14 residues. CDR3 coding DNA: TGTGCCAGCAGGAGGGACAGGGGTGGGGCTGAAGCTTTCTTT. It specifies CASRRDRGGAEAFF.

This chain joins TRBV7-2 and TRBJ2-7; D remains ambiguous. The CDR3 runs to 12 residues. Deletions cut 11 bases from V and 7 bases from J, with 18 bases between. The V gene's germline CDR1 is SGHTA and CDR2 FQGNSA. CDR3 DNA: TGTGCCGTCGGCGCAGGTCTGTCGGAGCAGTACTTC. Translation: CAVGAGLSEQYF.

CDR3 region: CASSYQDSGANVLTF. The CDR3 DNA reads as TGTGCCAGCAGTTACCAGGACTCTGGGGCCAACGTCCTGACTTTC. The V call is TRBV6-5, the J call TRBJ2-6; D gene unclear. The germline gives CDR1 MNHEY, CDR2 SVGAGI. This CDR3 spans 15 amino acids. Trimming removed 2 bases from V and 0 bases from J, with 5 bases in between.

This chain connects TRBV6-1 to TRBJ2-5, with 12 bases matching TRBD2. Trimming cost V 8 bases and J 2 bases; bases outside gene matches: 3. The CDR3 is 14 residues long. Germline V lookup: CDR1 MNHNS, CDR2 SASEGT. CDR3 sequence: CASSGLAGQETQYF. As DNA, the CDR3 is TGTGCCAGCTCAGGACTAGCGGGACAAGAGACCCAGTACTTC.

This clone was observed once. The chain combines TRBV11-2 with TRBJ2-2; 10 positions match TRBD1. Germline V gene data show CDR1 as SGHAT and CDR2 as FQNNGV. The V and J ends lost 7 bases and 7 bases, in that order; junction bases with no gene match: 12. This CDR3 comprises 16 residues. Here the CDR3 DNA reads TGTGCCAGCATCACTAGGGGACAGGGGTCAGTCGGGGAGCTGTTTTTT. This codes for CASITRGQGSVGELFF.